This T cell receptor beta chain was recorded in a study of early T cells in non-severe SARS-CoV-2 infection. This clonotype was found many times. Its antigen remains unknown. Study-wide findings and caveats: Matches to VDJdb favored anti-spike CD8 responses and missed private and CD4 specificities.

In germline, CDR1 is SGHAT, CDR2 FQNNGV. The CDR3 contains 15 residues. V dropped 1 base and J dropped 4 bases, with 14 bases sitting between them. Researchers tagged individual cDNA molecules with unique molecular identifiers. MiXCR, applied by TCRdb to the 5' RACE reads, yields one record per CDR3 protein. Of roughly 35,000 distinct CDR3 sequences in the sample, 5% to 6.5% are singletons; the top ten hold approximately 30%. The sequencing input was whole blood. The origin of this receptor is an adult who was a healthcare worker with PCR-confirmed SARS-CoV-2 infection or an uninfected control (not recorded which). The V and J genes are TRBV11-2 and TRBJ2-7; maybe TRBD2 (6 bases). The CDR3 loop reads CASSLGSTSLYEQYF. DNA of the CDR3: TGTGCCAGCAGCTTAGGGTCAACTAGCTTGTACGAGCAGTACTTC.